These 20 T cell receptor beta chains were all obtained from the same sample, sequenced in a study of post-analysis software for immune sequencing data. Study-wide results and limits: Patients showed TRBV5-6, TRBV5-1 and TRBV20-1 among several TRBV segments more frequent than in controls.

Unique molecular identifiers were carried by the TCR beta cDNA libraries. Each CDR3 protein gets one entry after TCRdb re-called the PCR reads with MiXCR. The sample contains about 810,000 distinct CDR3 sequences, roughly half of which appear only once. These receptors have no known antigen. The specimen was blood. All receptors derive from a girl aged 5-17 years with multiple sclerosis.

The gene calls are TRBV5-1 and TRBJ1-1; D gene unclear. V lost 3 bases to trimming and J lost 5 bases, with 14 bases between them. The CDR3 sequence is 14 residues long. Germline assignment: CDR1 SGHRS and CDR2 YFSETQ. CDR3 nucleotide sequence: TGCGCCAGCAGCTGGGAGAAGGGCGGAACTGAAGCTTTCTTT. Its translation is CASSWEKGGTEAFF.

The V and J genes are TRBV27 and TRBJ1-2, with 8 bases that match TRBD1. This CDR3 has 16 amino acids. J gave up 4 bases and V 5 bases, and 12 bases lay outside the gene matches. Per germline, CDR1 MNHEY and CDR2 SMNVEV (reference sequence). CDR3 residues: CASSPTGLTGVYGYTF. CDR3 sequence (DNA): TGTGCCAGCAGTCCGACGGGATTGACAGGGGTCTATGGCTACACCTTC.

The chain combines TRBV29-1 with TRBJ2-5, with a possible D match to TRBD2 (6 bases). The assigned J gene may be wrong: the sequence end matches TRBJ2-7 better. Per the germline V gene, CDR1 is SQVTM and CDR2 is ANQGSEA. This CDR3 region has 13 residues. The CDR3 nucleotides are TGCAGCGTTGCCCCTAGCGCCACCTACGAGCAGTACTTC. Its translation is CSVAPSATYEQYF.

The chain links TRBV5-1 to TRBJ2-7; TRBD1 matches at 9 bases. The V segment lost 0 bases and the J segment 5 bases; nucleotides outside the gene matches: 15. This CDR3 is built from 18 residues. Germline loops: CDR1 SGHRS, CDR2 YFSETQ. CDR3 loop: CASSLVALGDRASDEQYF. CDR3 nucleotides: TGCGCCAGCAGCTTGGTCGCCCTAGGGGACAGGGCAAGCGACGAGCAGTACTTC.

The chain uses TRBV28 and TRBJ2-7; 8 nucleotides match TRBD1. Losses at the gene ends were 5 bases for V and 3 bases for J; bases not matched to a gene: 9. The germline V gene has CDR1 MDHEN and CDR2 SYDVKM. The CDR3 spans 15 residues. The CDR3 region has the DNA TGTGCCAGCAGTCCCCGGGACAGGAGATACTACGAGCAGTACTTC. Amino acids: CASSPRDRRYYEQYF.

This clonotype has a single count. The J gene is TRBJ2-7, the V gene TRBV6-1, with 8 nucleotides matching TRBD1. The CDR3 spans 14 residues. V shed 3 bases, J shed 2 bases, and the junction held 3 bases outside the gene matches. CDR1 is MNHNS, CDR2 SASEGT, per germline. The CDR3 sequence: CASSDLQGAYEQYF. Written as DNA, the CDR3 is TGTGCCAGCAGTGACTTACAGGGGGCCTACGAGCAGTACTTC.

The rearrangement joins TRBV11-2 to TRBJ2-4, with D perhaps matching TRBD1 (5 bases). Per the germline V gene, CDR1 is SGHAT and CDR2 is FQNNGV. The CDR3 consists of 14 residues. Trimming removed 5 bases at V and 5 bases at J, with 13 bases between. The CDR3 region has the DNA TGTGCCAGCAGCCGACAGCCGAACGAAAACATTCAGTACTTC. As protein: CASSRQPNENIQYF.

The chain recombines TRBV7-6 with TRBJ2-5; D is uncertain. Germline assignment: CDR1 SGHVS and CDR2 FNYEAQ. The CDR3 has 15 residues. V was pared by 5 bases and J by 0 bases, with 13 bases between. The CDR3 DNA reads TGTGCCAGCAGCCCTAAGCCCCAGTACCAAGAGACCCAGTACTTC. Its translation is CASSPKPQYQETQYF.

This clonotype has just a few counts. V usage is TRBV5-8 and J usage is TRBJ2-5; 8 nucleotides match TRBD2. The V segment lost 4 bases and the J segment 5 bases; nucleotides outside the gene matches: 10. Per germline, CDR1 SGHTS and CDR2 YDEGEE. The CDR3 has 15 residues. CDR3 bases: TGTGCCAGCAGCCCGAGCGGGAGAATAACGGAGACCCAGTACTTC. It is translated as CASSPSGRITETQYF.

This clonotype came up a few times. J is TRBJ2-5 and V is TRBV20-1; TRBD1 agrees at 7 bases. The V segment lost 4 bases and the J segment 3 bases; nucleotides outside the gene matches: 5. The germline V gene has CDR1 DFQATT and CDR2 SNEGSKA (reference sequence). The CDR3 length is 13 residues. This CDR3 is CSATGTAKETQYF. The CDR3 DNA reads TGCAGTGCTACCGGGACAGCTAAAGAGACCCAGTACTTC.

This clonotype has more than one count but fewer than ten. The chain carries TRBV29-1 and TRBJ1-6; TRBD1 agrees at 8 bases. Trimming took 6 bases from V and 10 from J; bases not matched to a gene: 8. The CDR3 has 13 residues. Germline V CDR1 and CDR2: SQVTM, ANQGSEA. As DNA, the CDR3 is TGCAGCGTCAGGACAGGGAAAGGGTCACCCCTCCACTTT. It encodes CSVRTGKGSPLHF.

The rearrangement links TRBV6-1 to TRBJ1-2; D is unresolved. Germline CDR1 reads MNHNS; CDR2 reads SASEGT. V lost 1 base to trimming and J lost 4 bases, with 22 bases between them. The CDR3 consists of 18 residues. CDR3 amino acids: CASSEDLGTALRAYGYTF. The DNA of the CDR3 is TGTGCCAGCAGTGAAGACCTAGGTACAGCCCTTAGGGCCTATGGCTACACCTTC.

Notes on this clonotype: A read error may account for a junction end that differs from germline. The chain employs TRBV7-8 and TRBJ2-7, with 9 bases fitting TRBD1. This CDR3 is 17 amino acids long. CDR1 is SGHVS and CDR2 is FQNEAQ in the germline V gene. In DNA form, the CDR3 reads TGTACCAGCAGCTTAGTGCGGGGGACAGGGTGGATCGGCGAGCAGTACTTC. It specifies CTSSLVRGTGWIGEQYF. Filled out from reference TRBV7-8 and TRBJ2-7, the complete variable domain reads GAGVSQSPRYKVAKRGQDVALRCDPISGHVSLFWYQQALGQGPEFLTYFQNEAQLDKSGLPSDRFFAERPEGSVSTLKIQRTQQEDSAVYLCTSSLVRGTGWIGEQYFGPGTRLTVT.

V and J are TRBV5-1 and TRBJ2-1; TRBD2 aligns across 7 bases. The germline V gene encodes CDR1 SGHRS and CDR2 YFSETQ. Trimming took 1 base from V and 7 from J; bases not matched to a gene: 5. CDR3 length equals 14 residues. Here the CDR3 DNA reads TGCGCCAGCAGCTTGAGCGGGATGCGAAATGAGCAGTTCTTC. Translating it yields CASSLSGMRNEQFF.

The V gene is TRBV5-6, the J gene TRBJ1-2; TRBD1 might be the D (5 bases). Deletions cut 3 bases from V and 8 bases from J, with 23 bases between. The CDR3 loop spans 16 amino acids. The V gene's germline CDR1 is SGHDT and CDR2 YYEEEE. This CDR3 reads CASSWGLEGIVGGYTF. The CDR3 DNA sequence: TGTGCCAGCAGCTGGGGTCTTGAGGGGATTGTCGGAGGCTACACCTTC.

This clonotype was observed a handful of times. The J gene is TRBJ2-1, the V gene TRBV12-5; no firm D call. Looked up from germline, CDR1 is LGHNT and CDR2 is FRNRAP. CDR3 length equals 15 residues. Trimming stripped 7 bases from V and 0 bases from J, with 13 bases between. The CDR3 DNA follows: TGTGCTAGTGCCCCGGAACGTAGCTCCTACAATGAGCAGTTCTTC. It translates to CASAPERSSYNEQFF.

The V and J genes are TRBV12-3 or TRBV12-4 and TRBJ2-5; 10 bases are shared with TRBD2. This CDR3 is 16 amino acids long. With V trimmed by 5 bases and J by 3 bases, 9 bases remained unmatched. CDR3 bases: TGTGCCAGCAGTACGTTCGGACTAGCGGCCAAAGAGACCCAGTACTTC. This translates into CASSTFGLAAKETQYF.

The rearrangement links TRBV27 to TRBJ2-1, with 7 bases matching TRBD1. Germline V CDR1 and CDR2: MNHEY, SMNVEV (reference sequence). This CDR3 spans 16 amino acids. The V and J ends lost 6 bases and 4 bases, in that order; junction bases with no gene match: 12. CDR3 in DNA: TGTGCCAGCAGCCAGACAGGGATACGTTTGTACAATGAGCAGTTCTTC. This gives the protein CASSQTGIRLYNEQFF.

The chain is built from TRBV14 and TRBJ2-5; D might be TRBD1 (6 bases). The germline V gene has CDR1 SGHDN and CDR2 FVKESK. The V and J ends lost 3 bases and 13 bases respectively, with 21 bases between them. This CDR3 region has 14 residues. CDR3 DNA: TGTGCCAGCAGCCAGGCTATGCCAGGGGCTGAGCGGTACTTC. It codes for CASSQAMPGAERYF.

The J gene is TRBJ2-3, the V gene TRBV6-6, with 8 bases matching TRBD1. V shed 2 bases, J shed 3 bases, and the junction held 10 bases outside the gene matches. CDR1 is MNHNY, CDR2 SVGAGI, per germline (reference sequence). This CDR3 has 17 amino acids. The CDR3 region is CASSYIVSRGLTDTQYF. The CDR3 coding sequence is TGTGCCAGCAGTTACATAGTTTCCAGGGGGCTGACAGATACGCAGTATTTT.